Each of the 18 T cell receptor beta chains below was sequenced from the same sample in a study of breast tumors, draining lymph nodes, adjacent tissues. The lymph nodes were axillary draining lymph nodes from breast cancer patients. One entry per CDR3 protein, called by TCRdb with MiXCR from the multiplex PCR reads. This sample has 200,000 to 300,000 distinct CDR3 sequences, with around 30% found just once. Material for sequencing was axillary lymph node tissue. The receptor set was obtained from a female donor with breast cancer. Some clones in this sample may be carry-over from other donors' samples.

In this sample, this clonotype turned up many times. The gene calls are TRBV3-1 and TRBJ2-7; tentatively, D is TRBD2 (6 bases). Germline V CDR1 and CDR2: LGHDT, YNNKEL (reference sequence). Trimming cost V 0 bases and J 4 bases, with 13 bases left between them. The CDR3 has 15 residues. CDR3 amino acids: CASSQDQPGEYEQYF. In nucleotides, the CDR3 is TGTGCCAGCAGCCAAGACCAACCGGGAGAATACGAGCAGTACTTC.

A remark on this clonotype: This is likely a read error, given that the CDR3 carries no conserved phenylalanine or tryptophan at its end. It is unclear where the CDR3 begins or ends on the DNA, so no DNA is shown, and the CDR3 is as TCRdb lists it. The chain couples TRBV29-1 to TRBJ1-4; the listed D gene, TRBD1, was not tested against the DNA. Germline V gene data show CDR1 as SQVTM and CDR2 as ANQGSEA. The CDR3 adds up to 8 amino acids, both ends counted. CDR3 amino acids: CSVVPGGL.

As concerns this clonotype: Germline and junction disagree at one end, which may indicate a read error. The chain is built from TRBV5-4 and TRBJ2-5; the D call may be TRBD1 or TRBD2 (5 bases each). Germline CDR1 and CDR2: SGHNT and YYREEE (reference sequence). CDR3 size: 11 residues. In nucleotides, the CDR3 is TGTGCCAGCAGCAGAGGGGAGACCCGGTACTTC. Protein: CASSRGETRYF.

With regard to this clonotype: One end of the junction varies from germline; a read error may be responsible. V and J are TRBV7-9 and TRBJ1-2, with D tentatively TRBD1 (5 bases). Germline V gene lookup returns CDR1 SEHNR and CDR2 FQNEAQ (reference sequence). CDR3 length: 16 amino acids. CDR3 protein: CTSRDFWQGQNYGYTF. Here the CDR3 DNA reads TGTACCAGCAGAGATTTTTGGCAGGGTCAGAACTATGGCTACACCTTC.

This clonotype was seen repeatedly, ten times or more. The CDR3 nucleotides are TGTGCCAGCAGCTTAGATCCGGGAGTGAGGCCTAAAGAGACCCAGTACTTC. It yields the protein CASSLDPGVRPKETQYF. This sequence joins TRBV11-2 and TRBJ2-5, with D maybe TRBD2 (6 bases). Germline CDR1 reads SGHAT; CDR2 reads FQNNGV. This CDR3 is built from 17 residues. Trimming left V 0 bases short and J 3 bases short, with 17 bases between.

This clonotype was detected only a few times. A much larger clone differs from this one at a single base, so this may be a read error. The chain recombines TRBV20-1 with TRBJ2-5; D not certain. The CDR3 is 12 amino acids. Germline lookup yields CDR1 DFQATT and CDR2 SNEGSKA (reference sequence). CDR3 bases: TGCAGTGCTAGCGACAATCAAGAGACCCCGTACTTC. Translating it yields CSASDNQETPYF.

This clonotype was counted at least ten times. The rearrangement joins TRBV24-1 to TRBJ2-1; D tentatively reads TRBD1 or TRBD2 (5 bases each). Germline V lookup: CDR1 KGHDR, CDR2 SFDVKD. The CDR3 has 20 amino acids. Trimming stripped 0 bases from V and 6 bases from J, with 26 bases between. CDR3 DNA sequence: TGTGCCACCAGTGATTTGCGATCTGACTCCCTTCCAGGGACCGCCAATGAGCAGTTCTTC. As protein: CATSDLRSDSLPGTANEQFF.

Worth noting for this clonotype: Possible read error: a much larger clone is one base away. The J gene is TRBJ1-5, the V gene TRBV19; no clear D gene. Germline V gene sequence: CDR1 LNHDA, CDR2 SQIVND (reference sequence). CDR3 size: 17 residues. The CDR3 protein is CANSPAPSTSSNQPQHF. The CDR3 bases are TGTGCCAATAGTCCAGCCCCGTCGACAAGTAGCAATCAGCCCCAGCATTTT.

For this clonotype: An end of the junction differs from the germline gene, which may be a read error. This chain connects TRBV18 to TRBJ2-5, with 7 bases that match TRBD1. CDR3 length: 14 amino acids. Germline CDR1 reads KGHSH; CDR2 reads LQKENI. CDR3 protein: CAGSPLLQGETQYF. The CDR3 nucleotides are TGTGCCGGCTCACCACTATTACAGGGGGAGACCCAGTACTTC.

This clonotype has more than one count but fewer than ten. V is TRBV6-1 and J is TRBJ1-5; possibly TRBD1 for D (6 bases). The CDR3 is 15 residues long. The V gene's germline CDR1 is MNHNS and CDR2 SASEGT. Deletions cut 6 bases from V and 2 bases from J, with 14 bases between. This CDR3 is CASSQTGLGNQPQHF. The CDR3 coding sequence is TGTGCCAGCAGCCAAACAGGGTTGGGCAATCAGCCCCAGCATTTT.

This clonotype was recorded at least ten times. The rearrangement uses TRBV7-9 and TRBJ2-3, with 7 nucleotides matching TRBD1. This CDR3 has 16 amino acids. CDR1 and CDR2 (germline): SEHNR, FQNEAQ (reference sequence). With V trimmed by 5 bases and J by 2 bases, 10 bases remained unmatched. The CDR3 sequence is CASSPRQGSPTDTQYF. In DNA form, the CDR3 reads TGTGCCAGCAGCCCCCGACAGGGATCCCCCACAGATACGCAGTATTTT.

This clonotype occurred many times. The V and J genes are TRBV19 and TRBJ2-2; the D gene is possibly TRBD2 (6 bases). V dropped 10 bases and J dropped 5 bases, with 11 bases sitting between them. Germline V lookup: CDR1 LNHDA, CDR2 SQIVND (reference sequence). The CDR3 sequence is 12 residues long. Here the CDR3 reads CATGTLTGELFF. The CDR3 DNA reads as TGTGCCACCGGGACTTTAACCGGGGAGCTGTTTTTT.

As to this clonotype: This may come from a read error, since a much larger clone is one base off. This chain's CDR3 is CASTLRTSGSSYNAQFF. For the CDR3, the DNA is TGTGCCAGCACCCTAAGGACTAGCGGGAGCTCCTACAATGCGCAGTTCTTC. The rearrangement joins TRBV12-3 or TRBV12-4 to TRBJ2-1; 13 bases match TRBD2. CDR3 length: 17 residues.

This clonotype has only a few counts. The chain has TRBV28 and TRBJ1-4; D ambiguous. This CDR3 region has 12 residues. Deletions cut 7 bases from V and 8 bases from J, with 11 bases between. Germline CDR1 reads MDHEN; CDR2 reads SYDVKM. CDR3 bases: TGTGCCAGCACGGGTGAATTGGAAAAACTGTTTTTT. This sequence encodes CASTGELEKLFF.

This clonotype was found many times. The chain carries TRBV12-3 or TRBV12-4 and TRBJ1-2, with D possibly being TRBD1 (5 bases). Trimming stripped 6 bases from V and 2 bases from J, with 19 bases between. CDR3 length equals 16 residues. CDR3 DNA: TGTGCCAGCAGCTACCGGGGCAGTCAAGGCAACTATGGCTACACCTTC. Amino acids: CASSYRGSQGNYGYTF.

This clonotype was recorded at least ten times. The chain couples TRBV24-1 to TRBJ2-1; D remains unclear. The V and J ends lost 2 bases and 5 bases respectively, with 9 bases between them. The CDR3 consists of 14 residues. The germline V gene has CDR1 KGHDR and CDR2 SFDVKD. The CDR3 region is CATSDSWKNNEQFF. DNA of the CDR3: TGTGCCACCAGTGATTCTTGGAAAAACAATGAGCAGTTCTTC.

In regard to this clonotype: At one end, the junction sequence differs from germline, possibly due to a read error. CDR3 protein: CAVSGSDTDEQYF. The CDR3 region has the DNA TGTGCCGTCAGTGGGTCTGACACCGACGAGCAGTACTTC. The rearrangement links TRBV10-3 to TRBJ2-7; D remains ambiguous. Germline CDR1 reads ENHRY; CDR2 reads SYGVKD. The CDR3 loop spans 13 amino acids.

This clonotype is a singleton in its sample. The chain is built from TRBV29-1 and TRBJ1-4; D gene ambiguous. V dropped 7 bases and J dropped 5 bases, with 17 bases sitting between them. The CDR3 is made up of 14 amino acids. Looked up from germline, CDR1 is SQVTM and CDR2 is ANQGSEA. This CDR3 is CSAGVGGRNEKLFF. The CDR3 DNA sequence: TGCAGCGCCGGAGTAGGAGGACGGAATGAAAAACTGTTTTTT.